The sequence of this T cell receptor (beta chain) was determined in a study of OX40 agonist ivuxolimab in advanced cancers. Study details: Treatment of patients was with ivuxolimab, an agonistic anti-OX40 (CD134) antibody. Hepatocellular carcinoma, melanoma, renal cell or head and neck cancer affected the dose-escalation patients. General study results and limits: Relative to CD4+ cells, CD8+ T cells on average had more expanded clones.

Using immunoSEQ multiplex PCR, the repertoire was profiled, and TCRdb retains in-frame clones only, with some absent. The table shows roughly 50,000 clones, with around 89% occurring only once. About this clone itself: Its antigen is not identified.

In germline, CDR1 is SGHAT, CDR2 FQNNGV. Losses at the gene ends were 0 bases for V and 4 bases for J; bases not matched to a gene: 2. CDR3 length: 16 amino acids. The chain uses TRBV11-2 and TRBJ2-2; TRBD1 aligns across 10 bases. The TCR was taken from an adult with an advanced solid tumor such as melanoma, head and neck, liver or kidney cancer. The sample consisted of CD4+ or CD8+ T cells sorted from blood, taken in a trial of the OX40 agonist ivuxolimab. CDR3 amino acids: CASSLETGGSTGELFF. The CDR3 DNA is TGTGCCAGCAGCTTAGAGACAGGGGGCAGCACCGGGGAGCTGTTTTTT.